What follows is one TCR beta chain and its context. What it binds is not known. Sequencing used immunoSEQ multiplex PCR; TCRdb keeps in-frame clones, though not all of them. This sample has roughly 63,000 clones, with 80% found just once. This entry belongs to a study of vaccination effects on CD4 cells after COVID-19. The study, taken as a whole, reports: Marked clonal contraction of infection- and vaccine-induced clones was seen late after vaccination. Few convalescent patients were included, and no early post-infection timepoints were sampled.

ViraFEST used viral peptide pools to expand antigen-specific CD4+ T cells before sequencing. The culture ran for roughly ten days, and then CD4+ T cells were isolated. Nucleocapsid antibodies stayed negative before and after vaccination, showing no earlier SARS-CoV-2 infection. PBMC were cultured at around 2 million per well with about 10 IU/ml IL-2 and 8 to 10 ug/ml peptides. This CDR3 region has 12 residues. Germline CDR1 is DFQATT and CDR2 is SNEGSKA (reference sequence). Trimming left V 3 bases short and J 4 bases short, with 9 bases between. Sample: CD4+ T cells from PBMCs cultured with SARS-CoV-2 spike peptides, taken before COVID-19 vaccination. This chain links TRBV20-1 with TRBJ1-2; the D is unclear. The clonotype comes from a human donor who received a COVID-19 vaccine. CDR3 amino acids: CSASVSGYGYTF. The DNA for the CDR3 is TGCAGTGCTAGTGTGTCCGGCTATGGCTACACCTTC.